A single T cell receptor (beta chain) is shown here with its context. These data originate in a study of CD8+ T cells in alopecia areata. Treatment denoted: oral pan-JAK inhibitor, 5-10 mg twice daily. Trimming took 7 bases from V and 0 from J, leaving 8 bases between them. The CDR3 loop spans 12 amino acids. Germline loops: CDR1 SQVTM, CDR2 ANQGSEA. In each case, RNA was isolated and then reverse transcribed into cDNA as the sequencing template. Generated by immunoSEQ multiplex PCR, the TCRdb table keeps only in-frame clones and is missing some. The sample lists 95,000 to 150,000 clones, around 60% occurring once.

The source material was CD4+ T cells sorted from blood, sampled at week 4, from a patient treated with tofacitinib. This chain links TRBV29-1 with TRBJ2-3; D gene unclear. The receptor was derived from a human donor with alopecia areata. DNA for the CDR3: TGCAGCGCCGGTTGGAGCACAGATACGCAGTATTTT. Its protein product is CSAGWSTDTQYF.